The following is a TCR beta chain sequence with its context. As yet, its antigen is unknown. These data originate in a study of identical twins. The study, taken as a whole, reports: These conclusions were based on statistical analysis (cross-sectional, not following the same donors). Fewer insertions characterized abundant cord blood beta clonotypes, whereas memory repertoires showed none. Researchers reported excess low generation probability among twin-shared out-of-frame alpha sequences.

The CDR3 totals 16 residues. The J segment lost 5 bases and the V segment lost 5 bases, leaving 12 bases of the junction unmatched. Germline V CDR1 and CDR2: SEHNR, FQNEAQ (reference sequence). It was template switching that added a universal primer site, and there were unique molecular identifiers on the cDNA. MiXCR was run by TCRdb on the 5' RACE reads, yielding one entry per CDR3 protein. The table has about 720,000 distinct CDR3 sequences, 8.6% seen once. The data also belong to a second study, concerning yellow fever vaccine responses in identical twins.

The gene calls are TRBV7-9 and TRBJ2-5; 9 nucleotides line up with TRBD1. Sequencing was done on a sample of PBMCs. The source of this sequence is a woman aged 18-29 years in good health. As DNA, the CDR3 is TGTGCCAGCAGCCAAACCGGGACAGGGTCGGGGGAGACCCAGTACTTC. Residues: CASSQTGTGSGETQYF.